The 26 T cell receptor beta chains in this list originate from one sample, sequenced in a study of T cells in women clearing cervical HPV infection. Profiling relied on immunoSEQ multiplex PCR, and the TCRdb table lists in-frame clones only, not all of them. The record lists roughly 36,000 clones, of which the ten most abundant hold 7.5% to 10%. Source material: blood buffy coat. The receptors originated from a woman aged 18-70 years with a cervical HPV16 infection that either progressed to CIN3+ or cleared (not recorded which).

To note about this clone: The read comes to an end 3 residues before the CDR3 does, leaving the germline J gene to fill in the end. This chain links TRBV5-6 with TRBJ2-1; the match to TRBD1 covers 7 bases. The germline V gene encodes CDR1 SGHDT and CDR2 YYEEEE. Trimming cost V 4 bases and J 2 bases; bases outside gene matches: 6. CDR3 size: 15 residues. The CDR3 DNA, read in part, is TGTGCCAGCAGCGTCCAGGGGGAACCCTACAATGAG. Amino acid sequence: CASSVQGEPYNE. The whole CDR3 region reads CASSVQGEPYNEQFF.

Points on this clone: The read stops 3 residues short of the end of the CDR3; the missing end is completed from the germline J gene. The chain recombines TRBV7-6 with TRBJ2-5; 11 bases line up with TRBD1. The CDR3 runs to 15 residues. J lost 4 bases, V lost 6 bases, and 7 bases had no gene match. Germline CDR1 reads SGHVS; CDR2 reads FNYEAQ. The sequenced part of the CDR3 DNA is TGTGCCAGCAGGCTAACCGGGACAGGGGGAGAGACC. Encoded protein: CASRLTGTGGET. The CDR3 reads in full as CASRLTGTGGETQYF.

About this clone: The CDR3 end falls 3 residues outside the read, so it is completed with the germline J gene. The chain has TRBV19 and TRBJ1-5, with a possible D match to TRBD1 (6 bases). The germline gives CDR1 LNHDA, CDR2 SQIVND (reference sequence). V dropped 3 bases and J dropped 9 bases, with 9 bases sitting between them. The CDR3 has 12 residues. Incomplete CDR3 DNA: TGTGCCAGTAGTATTGGAGGGGGGCCC. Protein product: CASSIGGGP. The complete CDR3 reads CASSIGGGPQHF.

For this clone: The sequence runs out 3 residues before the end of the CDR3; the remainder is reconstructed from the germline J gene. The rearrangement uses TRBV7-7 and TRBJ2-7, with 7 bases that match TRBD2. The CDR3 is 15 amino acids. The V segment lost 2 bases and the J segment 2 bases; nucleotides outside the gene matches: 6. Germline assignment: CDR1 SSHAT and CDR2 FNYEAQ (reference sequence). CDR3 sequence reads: CASSLRPSGPYEQYF. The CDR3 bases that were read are TGTGCCAGCAGCTTAAGACCTAGCGGACCCTACGAG.

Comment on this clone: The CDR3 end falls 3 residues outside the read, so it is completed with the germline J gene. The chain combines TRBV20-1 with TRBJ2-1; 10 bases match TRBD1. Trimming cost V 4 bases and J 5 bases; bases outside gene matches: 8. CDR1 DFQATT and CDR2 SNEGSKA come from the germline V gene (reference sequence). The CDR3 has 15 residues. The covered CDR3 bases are TGCAGTGCTACTCCGGGACAGGGGACCCACAATGAG. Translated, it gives CSATPGQGTHNE. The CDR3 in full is CSATPGQGTHNEQFF.

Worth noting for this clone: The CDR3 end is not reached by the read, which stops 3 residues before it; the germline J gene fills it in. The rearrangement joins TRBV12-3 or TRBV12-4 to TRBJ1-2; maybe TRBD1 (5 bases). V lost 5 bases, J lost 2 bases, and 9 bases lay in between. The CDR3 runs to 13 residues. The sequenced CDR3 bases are TGTGCCAGCAGTCCCGACAGCAACTATGGC. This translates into CASSPDSNYG. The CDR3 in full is CASSPDSNYGYTF.

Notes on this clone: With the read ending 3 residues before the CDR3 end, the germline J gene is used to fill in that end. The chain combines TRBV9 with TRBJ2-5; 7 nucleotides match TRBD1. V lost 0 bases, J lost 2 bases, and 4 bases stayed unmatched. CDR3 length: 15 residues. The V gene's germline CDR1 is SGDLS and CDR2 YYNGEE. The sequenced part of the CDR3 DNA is TGTGCCAGCAGCGTAGACAGGGGTTGGCAAGAGACC. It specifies CASSVDRGWQET. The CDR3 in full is CASSVDRGWQETQYF.

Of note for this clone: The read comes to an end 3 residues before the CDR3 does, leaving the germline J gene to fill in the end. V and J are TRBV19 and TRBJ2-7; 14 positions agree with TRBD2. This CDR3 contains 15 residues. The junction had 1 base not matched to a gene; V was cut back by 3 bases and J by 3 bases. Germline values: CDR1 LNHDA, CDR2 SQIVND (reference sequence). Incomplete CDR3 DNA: TGTGCCAGTAGTATCGGGACTAGCGGGAGCTACGAG. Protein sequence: CASSIGTSGSYE. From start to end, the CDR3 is CASSIGTSGSYEQYF. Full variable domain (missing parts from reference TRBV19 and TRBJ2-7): DGGITQSPKYLFRKEGQNVTLSCEQNLNHDAMYWYRQDPGQGLRLIYYSQIVNDFQKGDIAEGYSVSREKKESFPLTVTSAQKNPTAFYLCASSIGTSGSYEQYFGPGTRLTVT.

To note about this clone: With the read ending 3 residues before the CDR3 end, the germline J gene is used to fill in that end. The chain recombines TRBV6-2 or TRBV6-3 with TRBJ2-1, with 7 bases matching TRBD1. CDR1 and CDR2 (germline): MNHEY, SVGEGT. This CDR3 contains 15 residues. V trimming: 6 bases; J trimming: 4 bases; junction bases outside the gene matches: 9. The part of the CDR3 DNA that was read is TGTGCCAGCAGAAGCCGGGACAGAAGTTACAATGAG. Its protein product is CASRSRDRSYNE. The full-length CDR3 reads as CASRSRDRSYNEQFF.

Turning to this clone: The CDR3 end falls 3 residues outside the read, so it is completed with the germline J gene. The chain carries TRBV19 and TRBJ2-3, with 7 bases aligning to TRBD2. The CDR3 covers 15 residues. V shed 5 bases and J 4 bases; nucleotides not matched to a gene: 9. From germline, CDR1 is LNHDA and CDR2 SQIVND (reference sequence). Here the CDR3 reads CASSSLAGPSDTQYF. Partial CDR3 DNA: TGTGCCAGTAGTTCGTTAGCGGGCCCCTCAGATACG. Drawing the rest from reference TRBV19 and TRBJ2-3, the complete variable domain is DGGITQSPKYLFRKEGQNVTLSCEQNLNHDAMYWYRQDPGQGLRLIYYSQIVNDFQKGDIAEGYSVSREKKESFPLTVTSAQKNPTAFYLCASSSLAGPSDTQYFGPGTRLTVL.

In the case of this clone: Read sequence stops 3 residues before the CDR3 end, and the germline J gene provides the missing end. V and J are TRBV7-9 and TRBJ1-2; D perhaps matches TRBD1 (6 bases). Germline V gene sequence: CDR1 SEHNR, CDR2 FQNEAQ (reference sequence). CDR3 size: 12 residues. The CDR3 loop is CASSSDSYDYTF. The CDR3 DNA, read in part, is TGTGCCAGCAGCTCGGACAGCTACGAC.

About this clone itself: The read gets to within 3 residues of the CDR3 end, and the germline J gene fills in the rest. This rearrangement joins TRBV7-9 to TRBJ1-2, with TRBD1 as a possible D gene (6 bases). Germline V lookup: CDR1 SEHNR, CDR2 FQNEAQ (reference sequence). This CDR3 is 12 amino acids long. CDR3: CASSPTGYDYTF. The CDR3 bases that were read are TGTGCCAGCAGCCCGACAGGCTACGAC.

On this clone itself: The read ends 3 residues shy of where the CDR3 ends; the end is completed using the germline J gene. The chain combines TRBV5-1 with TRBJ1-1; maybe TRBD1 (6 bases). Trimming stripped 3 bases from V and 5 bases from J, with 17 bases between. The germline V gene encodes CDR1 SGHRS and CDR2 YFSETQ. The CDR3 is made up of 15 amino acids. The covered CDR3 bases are TGCGCCAGCAGCTCCGTGATTGGGGGCGAAACTGAA. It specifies CASSSVIGGETE. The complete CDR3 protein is CASSSVIGGETEAFF.

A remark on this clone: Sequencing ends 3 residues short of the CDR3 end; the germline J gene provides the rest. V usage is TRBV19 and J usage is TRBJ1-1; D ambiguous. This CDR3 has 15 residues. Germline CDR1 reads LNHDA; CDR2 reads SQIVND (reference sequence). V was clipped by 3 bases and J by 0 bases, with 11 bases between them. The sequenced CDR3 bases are TGTGCCAGTAGTATGGGCAGCTTTATGAACACTGAA. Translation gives CASSMGSFMNTE. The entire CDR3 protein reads CASSMGSFMNTEAFF.

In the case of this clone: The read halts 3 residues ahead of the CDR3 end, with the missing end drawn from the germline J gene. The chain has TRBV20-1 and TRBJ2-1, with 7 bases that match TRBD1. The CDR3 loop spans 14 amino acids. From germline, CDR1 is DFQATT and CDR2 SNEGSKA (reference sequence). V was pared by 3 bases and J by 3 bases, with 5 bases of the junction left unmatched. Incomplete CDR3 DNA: TGCAGTGCTAGGAGACAGGGTTACTACAATGAG. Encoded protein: CSARRQGYYNE. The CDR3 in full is CSARRQGYYNEQFF.

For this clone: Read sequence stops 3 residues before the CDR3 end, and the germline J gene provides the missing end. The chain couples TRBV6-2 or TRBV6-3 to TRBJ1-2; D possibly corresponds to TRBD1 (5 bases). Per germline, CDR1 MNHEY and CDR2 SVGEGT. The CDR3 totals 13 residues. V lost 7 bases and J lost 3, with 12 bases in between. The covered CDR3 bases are TGTGCCAGCACGAGGGGCCCGGACTATGGC. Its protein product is CASTRGPDYG. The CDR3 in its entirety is CASTRGPDYGYTF.

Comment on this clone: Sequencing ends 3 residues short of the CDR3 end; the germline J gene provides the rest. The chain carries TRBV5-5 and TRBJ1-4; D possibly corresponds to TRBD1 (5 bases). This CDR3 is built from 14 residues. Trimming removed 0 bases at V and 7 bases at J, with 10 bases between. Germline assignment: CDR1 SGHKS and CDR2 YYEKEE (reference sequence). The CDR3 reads CASSLALTAEKLFF. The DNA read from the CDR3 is TGTGCCAGCAGCTTGGCCCTGACAGCTGAAAAA.

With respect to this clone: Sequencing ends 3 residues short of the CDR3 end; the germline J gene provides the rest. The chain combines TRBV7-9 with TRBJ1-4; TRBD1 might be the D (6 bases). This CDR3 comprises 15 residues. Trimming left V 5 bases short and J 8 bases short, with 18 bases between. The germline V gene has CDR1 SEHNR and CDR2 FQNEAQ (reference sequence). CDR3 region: CASSPQTGAPEKLFF. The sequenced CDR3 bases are TGTGCCAGCAGCCCGCAGACAGGAGCACCCGAAAAA.

CDR3 sequence reads: CAGLQDLNTEAFF. The CDR3 DNA, read in part, is TGTGCCGGACTACAGGATTTGAACACTGAA. V is TRBV2 and J is TRBJ1-1, with TRBD1 as a possible D gene (5 bases). The read terminates 3 residues ahead of where the CDR3 ends, so the germline J gene completes it. Germline lookup yields CDR1 SNHLY and CDR2 FYNNEI. Trimming pared 11 bases from V and 0 bases from J, leaving 13 bases between. The CDR3 is 13 residues long.

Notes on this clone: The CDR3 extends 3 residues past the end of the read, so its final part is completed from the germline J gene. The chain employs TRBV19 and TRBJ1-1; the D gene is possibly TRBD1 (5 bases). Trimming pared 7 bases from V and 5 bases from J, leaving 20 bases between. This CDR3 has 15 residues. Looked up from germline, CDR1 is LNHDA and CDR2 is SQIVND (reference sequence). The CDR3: CASTSGTGSGTEAFF. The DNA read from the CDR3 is TGTGCCAGTACCTCGGGGACTGGTTCGGGAACTGAA. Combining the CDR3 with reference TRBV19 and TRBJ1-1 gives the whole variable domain DGGITQSPKYLFRKEGQNVTLSCEQNLNHDAMYWYRQDPGQGLRLIYYSQIVNDFQKGDIAEGYSVSREKKESFPLTVTSAQKNPTAFYLCASTSGTGSGTEAFFGQGTRLTVV.

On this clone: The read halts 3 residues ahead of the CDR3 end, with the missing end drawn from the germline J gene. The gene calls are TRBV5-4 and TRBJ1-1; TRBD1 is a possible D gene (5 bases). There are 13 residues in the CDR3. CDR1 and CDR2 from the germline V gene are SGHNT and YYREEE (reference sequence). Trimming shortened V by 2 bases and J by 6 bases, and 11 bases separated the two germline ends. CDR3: CASSLRGTPEAFF. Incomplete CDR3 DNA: TGTGCCAGCAGCTTAAGGGGCACCCCTGAA.

CDR3 DNA, as far as it was read: TGTGCCAGTACCCACGGACAGGGAGAGAACACC. Translated: CASTHGQGENT. The entire CDR3 sequence reads CASTHGQGENTIYF. The rearrangement links TRBV19 to TRBJ1-3, with 8 bases identical to TRBD1. The CDR3 goes on 3 residues after the read ends, and that part is filled in from the germline J gene. The V and J ends lost 7 bases and 7 bases, in that order; junction bases with no gene match: 9. Germline V gene sequence: CDR1 LNHDA, CDR2 SQIVND (reference sequence). The CDR3 spans 14 residues.

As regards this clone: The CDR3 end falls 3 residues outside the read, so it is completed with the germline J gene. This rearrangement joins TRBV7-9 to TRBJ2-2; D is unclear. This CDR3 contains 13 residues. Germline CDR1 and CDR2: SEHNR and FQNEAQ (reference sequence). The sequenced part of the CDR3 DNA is TGTGCCAGCAGCTTAGACACAGACGAAAAG. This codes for CASSLDTDEK. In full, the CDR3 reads CASSLDTDEKLFF.

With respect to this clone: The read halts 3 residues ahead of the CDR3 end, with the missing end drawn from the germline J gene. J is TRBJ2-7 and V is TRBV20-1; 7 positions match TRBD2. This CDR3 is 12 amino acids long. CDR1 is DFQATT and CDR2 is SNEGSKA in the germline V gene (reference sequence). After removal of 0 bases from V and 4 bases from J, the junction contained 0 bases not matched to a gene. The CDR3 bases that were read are TGCAGTGCTAGAGAGCGGGGGTACGAG. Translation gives CSARERGYE. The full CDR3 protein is CSARERGYEQYF.

The CDR3 DNA, read in part, is TGCGCCAGCAGTACAGGGGAAGTGGGGGCCCAAGAGACC. This sequence encodes CASSTGEVGAQET. The whole CDR3 region reads CASSTGEVGAQETQYF. V usage is TRBV5-1 and J usage is TRBJ2-5; 7 bases align to TRBD1. Coverage ceases 3 residues before the CDR3 finishes, and the germline J gene fills in the end. V lost 5 bases and J lost 1; bases outside the gene matches: 11. The CDR3 runs 16 residues. CDR1 is SGHRS, CDR2 YFSETQ, per germline.

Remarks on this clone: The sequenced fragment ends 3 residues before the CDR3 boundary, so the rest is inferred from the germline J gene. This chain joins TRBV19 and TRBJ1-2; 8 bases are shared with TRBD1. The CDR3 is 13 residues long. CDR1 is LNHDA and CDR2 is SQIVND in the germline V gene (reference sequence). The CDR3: CASSGQGGDTYTF. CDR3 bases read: TGTGCCAGTAGTGGACAGGGTGGAGATACC.